These 13 T cell receptor beta chains came from one sample sequenced in a study of T cells after yellow fever vaccination. TCRdb reanalysed the 5' RACE reads using MiXCR and keeps one entry per CDR3 protein. Here the sample spans a few hundred thousand distinct CDR3 sequences, about 4.5% being singletons. Sample: PBMCs, taken 15 days after the yellow fever booster vaccination. The origin of the receptors is a man aged 18 to 35 who received the YFV17D yellow fever vaccine.

This clonotype was seen ten or more times. The chain recombines TRBV4-3 with TRBJ2-7; D gene unclear. Germline CDR1 and CDR2: LGHNA and YSLEER. V shed 0 bases and J shed 2 bases, with 14 bases lying between them. The length of the CDR3 is 16 residues. In DNA form, the CDR3 reads TGCGCCAGCAGCCAAGATCCTGAGGACGGTACCTACGAGCAGTACGTC. Residues: CASSQDPEDGTYEQYV.

The chain has TRBV14 and TRBJ2-7, with TRBD2 matching over 11 bases. The CDR3 loop spans 17 amino acids. J was trimmed by 1 base and V by 3 bases; bases with no gene match: 8. Per the germline V gene, CDR1 is SGHDN and CDR2 is FVKESK. CDR3 DNA: TGTGCCAGCAGCCAGAACACCGGGACTAGCGGTTCCTACGAGCAGTACTTC. Translating gives CASSQNTGTSGSYEQYF.

This clonotype was recorded at least ten times. The chain is built from TRBV7-9 and TRBJ1-2; D might be TRBD1 (5 bases). V lost 5 bases, J lost 3 bases, and 13 bases lay in between. The CDR3 consists of 14 residues. Germline CDR1 SEHNR, CDR2 FQNEAQ (reference sequence). CDR3 residues: CASSLGGVHYGYTF. In DNA, the CDR3 is TGTGCCAGCAGCCTCGGGGGAGTCCACTATGGCTACACCTTC. The full variable domain, completed using reference TRBV7-9 and TRBJ1-2, is DTGVSQNPRHKITKRGQNVTFRCDPISEHNRLYWYRQTLGQGPEFLTYFQNEAQLEKSRLLSDRFSAERPKGSFSTLEIQRTEQGDSAMYLCASSLGGVHYGYTFGSGTRLTVV.

The chain links TRBV19 to TRBJ2-2; D not certain. CDR3 length: 14 residues. V lost 7 bases to trimming and J lost 6 bases, with 15 bases between them. The germline gives CDR1 LNHDA, CDR2 SQIVND (reference sequence). CDR3 sequence reads: CASKGMAAPGELFF. The CDR3 DNA reads as TGTGCCAGTAAAGGAATGGCAGCGCCCGGGGAGCTGTTTTTT.

The sample holds many counts of this clonotype. The gene calls are TRBV6-2 or TRBV6-3 and TRBJ2-1, with TRBD2 matching 9 bases. With V trimmed by 6 bases and J by 5 bases, 8 bases remained unmatched. The CDR3 contains 15 residues. Germline-derived CDR1 and CDR2 are MNHEY and SVGEGT. In DNA, the CDR3 is TGTGCCAGCAGGGACCTAGCGGGGATACACAATGAGCAGTTCTTC. Protein sequence: CASRDLAGIHNEQFF.

The chain carries TRBV13 and TRBJ2-5, with 10 bases lining up with TRBD2. With V trimmed by 2 bases and J by 5 bases, 8 bases remained unmatched. Germline V lookup: CDR1 PRHDT, CDR2 FYEKMQ (reference sequence). The CDR3 loop spans 16 amino acids. The CDR3 reads CASSLLAGDPRETQYF. CDR3 bases: TGTGCCAGCAGCTTACTAGCGGGGGACCCACGCGAGACCCAGTACTTC.

Concerning this clonotype itself: Given a much more abundant clone one base away, this may be a read error. The chain recombines TRBV5-1 with TRBJ2-1, with 9 bases fitting TRBD1. CDR3 length equals 15 residues. The ends lost 9 bases at V and 8 bases at J; junction bases unmatched: 15. Germline V gene data show CDR1 as SGHRS and CDR2 as YFSETQ. Written as DNA, the CDR3 is TGCGCCACCAAGAGCCCCGGGACAGGGAACTATGAGCAGTTCTTC. Its translation is CATKSPGTGNYEQFF.

This clonotype was picked up many times. This rearrangement joins TRBV5-6 to TRBJ1-1; perhaps TRBD1 as D (5 bases). V shed 4 bases and J shed 4 bases, with 11 bases lying between them. The CDR3 runs 13 residues. CDR1 is SGHDT and CDR2 is YYEEEE in the germline V gene. In nucleotides, the CDR3 is TGTGCCAGCAGCCGGTGGGGGAGCACTGAAGCTTTCTTT. This gives the protein CASSRWGSTEAFF. Based on the CDR3 plus reference TRBV5-6 and TRBJ1-1, the full variable domain is DAGVTQSPTHLIKTRGQQVTLRCSPKSGHDTVSWYQQALGQGPQFIFQYYEEEERQRGNFPDRFSGHQFPNYSSELNVNALLLGDSALYLCASSRWGSTEAFFGQGTRLTVV.

The chain recombines TRBV12-3 or TRBV12-4 with TRBJ2-3; 15 bases are shared with TRBD2. The CDR3 totals 17 residues. J gave up 6 bases and V 1 base, and 5 bases lay outside the gene matches. The CDR3 here is CASSLGTSGGVQDTQYF. The CDR3 DNA reads as TGTGCCAGCAGTTTAGGGACTAGCGGGGGGGTTCAGGATACGCAGTATTTT.

The chain carries TRBV20-1 and TRBJ1-2, with 7 positions matching TRBD1. After removal of 0 bases from V and 6 bases from J, the junction contained 13 bases not matched to a gene. CDR1 is DFQATT and CDR2 is SNEGSKA in the germline V gene (reference sequence). This CDR3 comprises 16 residues. CDR3 DNA sequence: TGCAGTGCTAGAGATGGGGCAGGGGGTCGGTTCGATGGCTACACCTTC. Amino acids: CSARDGAGGRFDGYTF.

J is TRBJ2-1 and V is TRBV20-1; 9 bases are shared with TRBD2. J gave up 2 bases and V 0 bases, and 8 bases lay outside the gene matches. The CDR3 consists of 17 residues. The germline gives CDR1 DFQATT, CDR2 SNEGSKA (reference sequence). Here the CDR3 DNA reads TGCAGTGCTAGAGACTCCCTAGCGGGAATGGCCTACAATGAGCAGTTCTTC. It codes for CSARDSLAGMAYNEQFF.

This clonotype was counted only a few times. The chain is built from TRBV4-3 and TRBJ2-1, with TRBD1 identical over 7 bases. Germline lookup yields CDR1 LGHNA and CDR2 YSLEER. V lost 1 base and J lost 5; bases outside the gene matches: 5. The CDR3 runs to 15 residues. CDR3 nucleotide sequence: TGCGCCAGCAGCCAAGCGACAGGGCGAGACAATGAGCAGTTCTTC. Translated, it gives CASSQATGRDNEQFF.

This clonotype was counted only a few times. The chain recombines TRBV12-3 or TRBV12-4 with TRBJ1-1, with TRBD1 as a possible D gene (5 bases). Trimming pared 6 bases from V and 4 bases from J, leaving 15 bases between. The CDR3 runs to 14 residues. CDR3 in DNA: TGTGCCAGCAGGTTGCTGGGGGGGGGCACTGAAGCTTTCTTT. It codes for CASRLLGGGTEAFF.